This T cell receptor beta chain was obtained from a study of shared clonotypes between healthy human individuals. On this clone: Its antigen is currently unknown.

The CD4+ fraction was divided into a CD45RA+ naive subset and a CD45RA-negative memory subset. Data came from immunoSEQ multiplex PCR; TCRdb stores just in-frame clones and leaves some out. Found here are about 2.4 million clones, 93% of them singletons; the top ten hold 0.35% to 0.45%. Study results and caveats: Researchers found naive subsets generally carried larger estimated richness than memory subsets.

With 0 bases removed from V and 7 bases from J, the gap between germline ends came to 16 bases. Germline assignment: CDR1 SGHRS and CDR2 YFSETQ. The CDR3 consists of 15 residues. This receptor was identified in a man aged 18 to 29 in good health. Some clones in this sample may be carry-over from other donors' samples. Sequencing was performed on naive CD4+ T cells from PBMCs. The subset was: CD45RA+ positively selected. The chain uses TRBV5-1 and TRBJ1-2; D might be TRBD1 (5 bases). CDR3 sequence: CASSLVRGAGPGYTF. As DNA, the CDR3 is TGCGCCAGCAGCTTGGTTCGGGGCGCCGGGCCTGGCTACACCTTC.